The TCR beta chain described here comes from a study of OX40 agonist ivuxolimab in advanced cancers. About the research overall: Ivuxolimab, an agonistic anti-OX40 (CD134) antibody, was given to patients. Administration of intravenous ivuxolimab to patients occurred every 2 weeks at 0.01 to 10 mg/kg. Notes on the study in general: Clonal expansion by week 6 occurred in CD4+ and CD8+ blood T cells (at 0.1 to 3.0 mg/kg). Also showing low normalized T-cell clonal expansion were some of the nonresponders.

The V end lost 1 base, the J end lost 5 bases, and 17 bases lay between the germline ends. Germline V gene lookup returns CDR1 MGHRA and CDR2 YSYEKL. CDR3 size: 16 residues. Measured with immunoSEQ multiplex PCR; TCRdb has only the in-frame clones, and not every one. The sample yields under 100,000 clones, about nine tenths seen once. Concerning this clone: Its antigen remains unidentified.

Sequenced here: CD4+ or CD8+ T cells sorted from blood, sampled in a trial of the OX40 agonist ivuxolimab. This sequence was found in an adult with an advanced solid tumor such as melanoma, head and neck, liver or kidney cancer. The V gene is TRBV4-1, the J gene TRBJ2-5; a weak D match, TRBD1 (6 bases). The CDR3 DNA reads TGCGCCAGCAGCCAAGGTATACAGGGTTTGATCGAGACCCAGTACTTC. It yields the protein CASSQGIQGLIETQYF.